Following are 18 T cell receptor beta chains from one sample sequenced in a study of T cells in Graves' hyperthyroidism and ophthalmopathy. RNA transcripts gave rise to amplified TCR beta CDR3 regions. HTBI primers were the set used in a first-round RT-PCR of the TCR CDR3. MiXCR was run by TCRdb on the multiplex PCR reads, yielding one entry per CDR3 protein. The profile shows fewer than 650,000 distinct CDR3 sequences, roughly 15% of them singletons. Material: blood. These receptors came from a woman between 40 and 50 years old with Graves' ophthalmopathy.

This clonotype was seen ten or more times. The rearrangement links TRBV12-3 or TRBV12-4 to TRBJ1-5; D perhaps matches TRBD1 (5 bases). The CDR3 length is 15 residues. Trimming cost V 3 bases and J 4 bases, with 13 bases left between them. The CDR3 sequence: CASSFIAQVNQPQHF. The CDR3 DNA reads as TGTGCCAGCAGTTTTATCGCACAGGTTAATCAGCCCCAGCATTTT.

This clonotype was counted a few times. The junction shows a germline mismatch at one end, possibly a read error. The V gene is TRBV27, the J gene TRBJ2-7, with TRBD2 matching over 13 bases. CDR1 is MNHEY and CDR2 is SMNVEV in the germline V gene (reference sequence). The CDR3 has 17 residues. The CDR3 DNA follows: TGTGCCAGCAGTTCCCAGAGGACTAGCGGGAGTCTCTACGGGCAGTACTTC. Its translation is CASSSQRTSGSLYGQYF.

This clonotype came up many times. The rearrangement links TRBV28 to TRBJ2-7; D remains unclear. V was cut by 4 bases and J by 5 bases, with 12 bases left in between. Germline V CDR1 and CDR2: MDHEN, SYDVKM. The CDR3 loop spans 13 amino acids. CDR3 DNA sequence: TGTGCCAGCAGTTCCCTACGGACCCACGAGCAGTACTTC. Translation: CASSSLRTHEQYF.

This clonotype was seen repeatedly, ten times or more. The chain carries TRBV28 and TRBJ1-1; D remains unclear. V was trimmed by 5 bases and J by 7 bases, leaving 8 bases between them. This CDR3 comprises 11 residues. From germline, CDR1 is MDHEN and CDR2 SYDVKM. CDR3 nucleotide sequence: TGTGCCAGCAGTATTCTTGGTGAAGCTTTCTTT. This translates into CASSILGEAFF.

This clonotype has ten or more counts. The V and J genes are TRBV28 and TRBJ2-4, with D perhaps matching TRBD2 (6 bases). V shed 0 bases and J shed 8 bases, with 38 bases lying between them. The CDR3 length is 23 residues. Per germline, CDR1 MDHEN and CDR2 SYDVKM. The CDR3 loop is CASSLWGGTGGDPRGSQRDIQYF. CDR3 sequence (DNA): TGTGCCAGCAGTTTATGGGGAGGTACCGGTGGGGACCCCCGGGGTAGCCAAAGGGACATTCAGTACTTC. The full variable domain, rest sourced from reference TRBV28 and TRBJ2-4, is DVKVTQSSRYLVKRTGEKVFLECVQDMDHENMFWYRQDPGLGLRLIYFSYDVKMKEKGDIPEGYSVSREKKERFSLILESASTNQTSMYLCASSLWGGTGGDPRGSQRDIQYFGAGTRLSVL.

Only a few counts were recorded for this clonotype. The chain employs TRBV20-1 and TRBJ2-2; D is uncertain. Per germline, CDR1 DFQATT and CDR2 SNEGSKA (reference sequence). Deletions cut 5 bases from V and 4 bases from J, with 11 bases between. The CDR3 is 13 residues long. The DNA for the CDR3 is TGCAGTGCTCAGGTCTGGGGCACCGGGGAGCTGTTTTTT. It is translated as CSAQVWGTGELFF.

This clonotype was counted between two and nine times. V and J are TRBV13 and TRBJ2-5; 11 bases line up with TRBD2. Germline lookup yields CDR1 PRHDT and CDR2 FYEKMQ (reference sequence). This CDR3 is built from 16 residues. The trim removed 6 bases at V and 0 bases at J, leaving 6 bases unmatched. CDR3 in DNA: TGTGCCAGCAGGCAACGACTAGCGGGGTACCAAGAGACCCAGTACTTC. Translating gives CASRQRLAGYQETQYF.

This clonotype was detected ten times or more. The chain is built from TRBV7-2 and TRBJ2-2, with D unresolved. CDR3 length: 13 residues. V was trimmed by 4 bases and J by 8 bases, leaving 11 bases between them. CDR1 is SGHTA, CDR2 FQGNSA, per germline. CDR3 sequence reads: CASSSQTQGELFF. CDR3 bases: TGTGCCAGCAGCTCGCAGACCCAGGGGGAGCTGTTTTTT.

This clonotype was counted only a few times. The V call is TRBV29-1, the J call TRBJ2-1, with 7 bases aligning to TRBD2. J lost 9 bases, V lost 0 bases, and 11 bases had no gene match. The CDR3 loop spans 15 amino acids. The V gene's germline CDR1 is SQVTM and CDR2 ANQGSEA. This CDR3 reads CSVEDLVGPSGEQFF. For the CDR3, the DNA is TGCAGCGTTGAAGATCTTGTGGGGCCTAGCGGTGAGCAGTTCTTC.

In this sample, this clonotype turned up a few times. The gene calls are TRBV11-2 and TRBJ1-2; weak D call: TRBD1 (6 bases). Germline loops: CDR1 SGHAT, CDR2 FQNNGV. The length of the CDR3 is 16 residues. V was clipped by 1 base and J by 0 bases, with 12 bases between them. Here the CDR3 reads CASSLVQGPSNYGYTF. CDR3 bases: TGTGCCAGCAGCTTAGTTCAGGGGCCATCTAACTATGGCTACACCTTC.

This clonotype showed up many times. The chain joins TRBV28 to TRBJ2-7; 11 nucleotides align to TRBD2. CDR1 is MDHEN, CDR2 SYDVKM, per germline. V shed 2 bases and J 2 bases; nucleotides not matched to a gene: 8. This CDR3 spans 17 amino acids. In DNA form, the CDR3 reads TGTGCCAGCAGTTTACCCACTAGCGGGAGAAGCGCCTACGAGCAGTACTTC. Protein sequence: CASSLPTSGRSAYEQYF.

This clonotype was counted many times. The chain links TRBV6-5 to TRBJ2-5, with 10 nucleotides matching TRBD1. Germline V gives CDR1 MNHEY, CDR2 SVGAGI. The CDR3 runs to 15 residues. Losses at the gene ends were 4 bases for V and 2 bases for J; bases not matched to a gene: 4. The CDR3, as DNA: TGTGCCAGCAGTTCGCAGGACAGGGGGCAAGAGACCCAGTACTTC. Its translation is CASSSQDRGQETQYF.

The table lists this clonotype with a few counts. CDR3 DNA: TGTGCCAGCAGAGGCGCCGGGGGGACAGGGCGAATCTATGGCTACACCTTC. Amino acid sequence: CASRGAGGTGRIYGYTF. The chain carries TRBV28 and TRBJ1-2; 9 bases map to TRBD1. The V gene's germline CDR1 is MDHEN and CDR2 SYDVKM. Germline trimming cut 6 bases from V and 4 bases from J; bases unmatched to any gene: 15. This CDR3 has 17 amino acids.

In this sample, this clonotype turned up many times. The chain couples TRBV28 to TRBJ1-1, with D hard to call. V was shortened by 3 bases and J by 7 bases, with 9 bases between the two germline ends. There are 12 residues in the CDR3. The germline gives CDR1 MDHEN, CDR2 SYDVKM. The CDR3 DNA follows: TGTGCCAGCAGTTTTGGCCAGGTTGAAGCTTTCTTT. It encodes CASSFGQVEAFF.

This clonotype was counted many times. The chain has TRBV12-3 or TRBV12-4 and TRBJ2-5; D remains ambiguous. This CDR3 has 13 residues. Trimming left V 8 bases short and J 5 bases short, with 15 bases between. The CDR3 is CASRPPGTETQYF. The CDR3 DNA follows: TGTGCCAGCCGCCCCCCGGGCACCGAGACCCAGTACTTC.

This clonotype was seen at least ten times. This chain uses TRBV10-3 with TRBJ2-7; TRBD1 might be the D (7 bases). CDR3 length: 15 amino acids. CDR1 and CDR2 (germline): ENHRY, SYGVKD. Trimming took 7 bases from V and 1 from J, leaving 17 bases between them. The CDR3 nucleotides read TGTGCCATCAAAAAGGACGGGGGACAGTCCTACGAGCAGTACTTC. It yields the protein CAIKKDGGQSYEQYF.

The sample holds many counts of this clonotype. Written as DNA, the CDR3 is TGTGCCAGCAGCCCACAACCCTCAGGGCTTGGGGAGACCCAGTACTTC. Encoded protein: CASSPQPSGLGETQYF. The chain has TRBV7-2 and TRBJ2-5; D is perhaps TRBD1 (5 bases). V was trimmed by 5 bases and J by 5 bases, leaving 21 bases between them. The CDR3 runs to 16 residues. CDR1 is SGHTA and CDR2 is FQGNSA in the germline V gene.

This clonotype was seen only a few times. The rearrangement joins TRBV7-9 to TRBJ2-7; D perhaps matches TRBD2 (5 bases). The germline V gene has CDR1 SEHNR and CDR2 FQNEAQ (reference sequence). The CDR3 runs 12 residues. Trimming took 6 bases from V and 5 from J, leaving 11 bases between them. The CDR3 DNA reads as TGTGCCAGCAGACATACCGGGAACGAGCAGTACTTC. Amino acids: CASRHTGNEQYF. Together with reference TRBV7-9 and TRBJ2-7, the CDR3 gives the full variable domain: DTGVSQNPRHKITKRGQNVTFRCDPISEHNRLYWYRQTLGQGPEFLTYFQNEAQLEKSRLLSDRFSAERPKGSFSTLEIQRTEQGDSAMYLCASRHTGNEQYFGPGTRLTVT.